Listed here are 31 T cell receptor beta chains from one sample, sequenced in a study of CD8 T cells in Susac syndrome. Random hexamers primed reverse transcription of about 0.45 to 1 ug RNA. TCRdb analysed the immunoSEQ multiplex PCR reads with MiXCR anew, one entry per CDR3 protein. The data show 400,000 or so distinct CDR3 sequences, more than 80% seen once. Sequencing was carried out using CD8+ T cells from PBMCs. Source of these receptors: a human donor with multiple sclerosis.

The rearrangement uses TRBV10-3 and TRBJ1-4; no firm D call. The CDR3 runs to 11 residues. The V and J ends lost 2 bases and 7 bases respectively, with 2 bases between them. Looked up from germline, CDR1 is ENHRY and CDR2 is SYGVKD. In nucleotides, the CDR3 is TGTGCCATCAGTGAGGGTGAAAAACTGTTTTTT. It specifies CAISEGEKLFF.

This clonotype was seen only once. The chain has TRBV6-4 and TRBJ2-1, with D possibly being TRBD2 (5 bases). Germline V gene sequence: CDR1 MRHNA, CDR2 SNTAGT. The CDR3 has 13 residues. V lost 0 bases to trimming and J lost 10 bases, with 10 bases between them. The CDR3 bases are TGTGCCAGCAGTGACTCAAACCAGCGGGAGCAGTTCTTC. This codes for CASSDSNQREQFF.

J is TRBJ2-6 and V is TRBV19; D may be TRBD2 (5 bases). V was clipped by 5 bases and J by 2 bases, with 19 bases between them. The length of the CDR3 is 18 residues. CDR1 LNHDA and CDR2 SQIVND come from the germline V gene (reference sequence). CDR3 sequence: CASSSTGIPRPGANVLTF. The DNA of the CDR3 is TGTGCCAGTAGTTCCACCGGGATCCCGCGGCCTGGGGCCAACGTCCTGACTTTC.

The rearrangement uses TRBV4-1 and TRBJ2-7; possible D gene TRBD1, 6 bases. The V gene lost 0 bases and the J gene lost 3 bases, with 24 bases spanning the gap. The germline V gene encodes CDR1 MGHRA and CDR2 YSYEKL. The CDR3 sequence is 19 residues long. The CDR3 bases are TGCGCCAGCAGCCAAGATCCTATAACAGGGACGGGGCCAAACTACGAGCAGTACTTC. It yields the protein CASSQDPITGTGPNYEQYF.

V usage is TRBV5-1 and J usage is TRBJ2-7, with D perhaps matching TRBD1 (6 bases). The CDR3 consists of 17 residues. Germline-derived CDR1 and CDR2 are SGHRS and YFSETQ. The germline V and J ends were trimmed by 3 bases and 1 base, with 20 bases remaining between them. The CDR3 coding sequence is TGCGCCAGCAGCTGGAATCCTATGGACAGCCTTTCCTACGAGCAGTACTTC. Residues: CASSWNPMDSLSYEQYF.

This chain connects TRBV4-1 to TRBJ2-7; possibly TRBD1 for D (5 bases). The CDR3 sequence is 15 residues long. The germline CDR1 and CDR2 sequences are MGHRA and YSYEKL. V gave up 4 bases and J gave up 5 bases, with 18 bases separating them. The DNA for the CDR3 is TGCGCCAGCAGCCTCAGCCAGGGCCAGATAGACGAGCAGTACTTC. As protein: CASSLSQGQIDEQYF.

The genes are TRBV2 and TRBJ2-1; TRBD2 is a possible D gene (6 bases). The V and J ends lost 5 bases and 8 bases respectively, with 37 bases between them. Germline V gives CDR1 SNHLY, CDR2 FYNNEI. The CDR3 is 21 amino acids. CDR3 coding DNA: TGTGCCAGCAGTAGTTTTTTAGATAAGGAGTTGTTTCCCTTGGAGGGAGATGAGCAGTTCTTC. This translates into CASSSFLDKELFPLEGDEQFF.

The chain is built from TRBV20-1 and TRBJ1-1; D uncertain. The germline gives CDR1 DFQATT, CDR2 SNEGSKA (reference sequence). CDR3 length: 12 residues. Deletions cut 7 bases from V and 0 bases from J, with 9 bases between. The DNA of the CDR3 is TGCAGTGTTGAGGACCTGAACACTGAAGCTTTCTTT. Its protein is CSVEDLNTEAFF.

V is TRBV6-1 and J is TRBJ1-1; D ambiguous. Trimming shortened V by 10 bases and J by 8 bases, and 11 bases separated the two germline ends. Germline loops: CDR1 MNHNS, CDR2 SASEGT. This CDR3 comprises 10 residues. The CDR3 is CATLQGEAFF. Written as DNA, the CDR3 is TGTGCCACCCTCCAAGGGGAAGCTTTCTTT.

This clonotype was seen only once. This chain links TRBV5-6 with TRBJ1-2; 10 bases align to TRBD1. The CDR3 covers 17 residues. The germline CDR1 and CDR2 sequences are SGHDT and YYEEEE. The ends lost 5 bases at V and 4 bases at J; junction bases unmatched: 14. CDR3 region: CASSSGTGDIFGYGYTF. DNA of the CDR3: TGTGCCAGCAGTTCCGGGACAGGGGATATCTTCGGCTATGGCTACACCTTC.

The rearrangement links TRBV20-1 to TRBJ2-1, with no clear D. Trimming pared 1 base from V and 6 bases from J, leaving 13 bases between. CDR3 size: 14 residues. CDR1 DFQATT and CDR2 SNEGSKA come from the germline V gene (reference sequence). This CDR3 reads CSARGYSNSNEQFF. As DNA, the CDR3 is TGCAGTGCTAGAGGCTACTCCAACTCCAATGAGCAGTTCTTC.

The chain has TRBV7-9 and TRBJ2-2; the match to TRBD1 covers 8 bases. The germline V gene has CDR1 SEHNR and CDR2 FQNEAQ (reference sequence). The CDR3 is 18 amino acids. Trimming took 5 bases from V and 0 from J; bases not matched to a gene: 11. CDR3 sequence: CASSPSPGTGSNTGELFF. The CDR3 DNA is TGTGCCAGCAGCCCCAGTCCCGGGACAGGTTCGAACACCGGGGAGCTGTTTTTT.

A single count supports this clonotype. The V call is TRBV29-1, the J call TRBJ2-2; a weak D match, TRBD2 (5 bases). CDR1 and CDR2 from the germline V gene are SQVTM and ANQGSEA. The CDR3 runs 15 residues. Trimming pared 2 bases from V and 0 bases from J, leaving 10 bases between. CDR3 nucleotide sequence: TGCAGCGTTGAACGACCGGACTCGAACACCGGGGAGCTGTTTTTT. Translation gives CSVERPDSNTGELFF.

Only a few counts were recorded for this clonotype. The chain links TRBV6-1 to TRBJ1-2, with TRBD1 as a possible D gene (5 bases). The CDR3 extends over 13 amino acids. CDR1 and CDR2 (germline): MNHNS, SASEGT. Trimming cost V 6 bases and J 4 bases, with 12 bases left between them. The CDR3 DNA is TGTGCCAGCAGCGAGGGACCACTCTATGGCTACACCTTC. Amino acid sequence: CASSEGPLYGYTF.

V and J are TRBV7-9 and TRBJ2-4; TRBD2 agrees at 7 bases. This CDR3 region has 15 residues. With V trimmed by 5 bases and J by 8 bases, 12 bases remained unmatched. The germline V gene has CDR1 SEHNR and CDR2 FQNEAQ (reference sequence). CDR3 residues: CASSTLVSSGDIQYF. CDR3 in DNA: TGTGCCAGCAGCACGCTCGTCTCTAGCGGAGACATTCAGTACTTC. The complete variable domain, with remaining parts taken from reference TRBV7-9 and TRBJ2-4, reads DTGVSQNPRHKITKRGQNVTFRCDPISEHNRLYWYRQTLGQGPEFLTYFQNEAQLEKSRLLSDRFSAERPKGSFSTLEIQRTEQGDSAMYLCASSTLVSSGDIQYFGAGTRLSVL.

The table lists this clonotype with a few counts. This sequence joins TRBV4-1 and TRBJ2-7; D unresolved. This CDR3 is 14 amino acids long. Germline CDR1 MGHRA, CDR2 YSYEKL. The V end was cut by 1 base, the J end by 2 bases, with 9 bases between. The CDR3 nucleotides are TGCGCCAGCAGCCAAGGCACGGGCACCTACGAGCAGTACTTC. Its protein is CASSQGTGTYEQYF.

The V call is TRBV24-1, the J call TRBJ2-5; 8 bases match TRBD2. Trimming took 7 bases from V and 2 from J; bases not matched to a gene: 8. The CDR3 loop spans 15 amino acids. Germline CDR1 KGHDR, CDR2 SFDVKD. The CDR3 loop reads CATSPGAGEQETQYF. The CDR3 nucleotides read TGTGCCACCAGCCCCGGAGCGGGAGAACAAGAGACCCAGTACTTC.

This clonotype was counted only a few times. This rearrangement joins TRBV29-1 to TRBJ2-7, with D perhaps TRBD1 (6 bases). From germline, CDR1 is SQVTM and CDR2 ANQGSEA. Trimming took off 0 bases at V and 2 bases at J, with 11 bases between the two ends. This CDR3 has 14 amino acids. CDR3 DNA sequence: TGCAGCGTTGAAGATCAGGGGCTCACCTACGAGCAGTACTTC. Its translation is CSVEDQGLTYEQYF.

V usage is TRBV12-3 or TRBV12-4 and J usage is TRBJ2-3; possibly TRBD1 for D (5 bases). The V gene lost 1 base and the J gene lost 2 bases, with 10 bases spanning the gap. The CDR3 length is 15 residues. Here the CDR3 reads CASSLVDRSTDTQYF. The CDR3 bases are TGTGCCAGCAGTTTAGTTGACAGATCCACAGATACGCAGTATTTT.

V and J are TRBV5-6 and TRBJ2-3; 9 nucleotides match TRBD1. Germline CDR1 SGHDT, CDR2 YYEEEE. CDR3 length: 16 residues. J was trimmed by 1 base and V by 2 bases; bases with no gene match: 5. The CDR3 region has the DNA TGTGCCAGCAGCTTAGAGGACAGGGGAGGCACAGATACGCAGTATTTT. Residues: CASSLEDRGGTDTQYF.

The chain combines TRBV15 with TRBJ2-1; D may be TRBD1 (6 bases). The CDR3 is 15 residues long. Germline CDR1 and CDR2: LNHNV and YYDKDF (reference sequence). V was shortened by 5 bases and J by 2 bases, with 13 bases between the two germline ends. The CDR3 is CATSPRGGTYNEQFF. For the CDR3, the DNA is TGTGCCACCAGCCCCAGAGGGGGAACCTACAATGAGCAGTTCTTC.

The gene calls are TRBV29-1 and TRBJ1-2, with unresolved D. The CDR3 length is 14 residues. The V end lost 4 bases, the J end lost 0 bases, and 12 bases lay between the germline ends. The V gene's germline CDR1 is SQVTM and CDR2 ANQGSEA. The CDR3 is CSVGVVSPNYGYTF. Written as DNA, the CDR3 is TGCAGCGTTGGCGTCGTCTCTCCTAACTATGGCTACACCTTC.

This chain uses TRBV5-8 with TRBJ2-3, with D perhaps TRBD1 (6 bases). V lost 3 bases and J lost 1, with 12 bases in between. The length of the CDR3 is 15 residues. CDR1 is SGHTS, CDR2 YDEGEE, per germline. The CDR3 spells CASSSRSGGTDTQYF. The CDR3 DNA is TGTGCCAGCAGCTCGAGGTCAGGGGGCACAGATACGCAGTATTTT.

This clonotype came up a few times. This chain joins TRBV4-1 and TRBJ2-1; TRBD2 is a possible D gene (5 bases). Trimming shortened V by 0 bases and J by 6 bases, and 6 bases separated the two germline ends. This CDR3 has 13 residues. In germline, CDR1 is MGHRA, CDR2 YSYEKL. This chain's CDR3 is CASSQEDFNEQFF. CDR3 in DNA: TGCGCCAGCAGCCAAGAGGACTTCAATGAGCAGTTCTTC.

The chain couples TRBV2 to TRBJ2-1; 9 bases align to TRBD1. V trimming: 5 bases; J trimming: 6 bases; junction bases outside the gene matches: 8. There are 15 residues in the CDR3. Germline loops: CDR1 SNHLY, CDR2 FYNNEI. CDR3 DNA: TGTGCCAGCAGTTCACGGGACAGGGACGTCAATGAGCAGTTCTTC. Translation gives CASSSRDRDVNEQFF.

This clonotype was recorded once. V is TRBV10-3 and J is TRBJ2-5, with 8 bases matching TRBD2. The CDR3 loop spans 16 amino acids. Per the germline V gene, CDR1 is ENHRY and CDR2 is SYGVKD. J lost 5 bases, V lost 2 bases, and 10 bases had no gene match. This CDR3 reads CAISELLAEGPETQYF. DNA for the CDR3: TGTGCCATCAGTGAGCTACTAGCGGAGGGGCCCGAGACCCAGTACTTC.

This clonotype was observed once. CDR3 loop: CSARERASGYNEQFF. The CDR3 DNA follows: TGCAGTGCTAGAGAACGGGCTAGCGGTTACAATGAGCAGTTCTTC. The chain couples TRBV20-1 to TRBJ2-1, with 7 bases aligning to TRBD2. From germline, CDR1 is DFQATT and CDR2 SNEGSKA (reference sequence). The CDR3 loop spans 15 amino acids. Losses at the gene ends were 0 bases for V and 4 bases for J; bases not matched to a gene: 6.

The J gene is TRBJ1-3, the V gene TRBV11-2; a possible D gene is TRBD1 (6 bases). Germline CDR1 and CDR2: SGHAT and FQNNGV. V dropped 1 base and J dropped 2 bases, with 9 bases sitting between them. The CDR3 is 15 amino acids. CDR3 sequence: CASSLGTGPGNTIYF. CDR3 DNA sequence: TGTGCCAGCAGCTTAGGTACAGGGCCTGGAAACACCATATATTTT. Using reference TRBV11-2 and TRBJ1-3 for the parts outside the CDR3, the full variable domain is EAGVAQSPRYKIIEKRQSVAFWCNPISGHATLYWYQQILGQGPKLLIQFQNNGVVDDSQLPKDRFSAERLKGVDSTLKIQPAKLEDSAVYLCASSLGTGPGNTIYFGEGSWLTVV.

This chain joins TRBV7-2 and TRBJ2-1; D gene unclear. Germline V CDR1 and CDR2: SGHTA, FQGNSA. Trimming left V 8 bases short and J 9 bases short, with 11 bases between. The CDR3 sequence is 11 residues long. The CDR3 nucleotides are TGTGCCAGCGCCACTCCGGGTGAGCAGTTCTTC. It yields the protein CASATPGEQFF.

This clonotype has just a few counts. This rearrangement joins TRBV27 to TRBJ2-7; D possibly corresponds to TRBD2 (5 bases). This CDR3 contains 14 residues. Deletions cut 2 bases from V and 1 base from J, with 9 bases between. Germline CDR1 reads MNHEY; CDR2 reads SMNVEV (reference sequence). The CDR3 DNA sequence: TGTGCCAGCAGTTTAGACGGGAAATCCTACGAGCAGTACTTC. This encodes CASSLDGKSYEQYF.

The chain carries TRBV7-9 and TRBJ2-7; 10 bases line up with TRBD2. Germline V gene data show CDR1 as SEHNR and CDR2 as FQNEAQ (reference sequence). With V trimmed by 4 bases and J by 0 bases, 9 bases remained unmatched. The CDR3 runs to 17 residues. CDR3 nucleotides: TGTGCCAGCAGCTCTTCTCGGACTAGCGGAGGCTCCTACGAGCAGTACTTC. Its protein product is CASSSSRTSGGSYEQYF. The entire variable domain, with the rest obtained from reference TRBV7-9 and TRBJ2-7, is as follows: DTGVSQNPRHKITKRGQNVTFRCDPISEHNRLYWYRQTLGQGPEFLTYFQNEAQLEKSRLLSDRFSAERPKGSFSTLEIQRTEQGDSAMYLCASSSSRTSGGSYEQYFGPGTRLTVT.